These 23 T cell receptor beta chains share one sample of origin, sequenced in a study of blood T cell repertoires in COVID-19. TCRdb's table, derived via immunoSEQ multiplex PCR, lists solely in-frame clones and lacks some. The table has 390,000 or so clones, approximately 90% seen once. The sequenced sample consisted of peripheral blood. These TCRs come from a woman in her 30s with active or convalescent COVID-19.

The J gene is TRBJ2-5, the V gene TRBV6-5; TRBD1 agrees at 11 bases. The CDR3 contains 14 residues. Per germline, CDR1 MNHEY and CDR2 SVGAGI. V shed 6 bases and J 4 bases; nucleotides not matched to a gene: 4. The DNA for the CDR3 is TGTGCCAGCAGCGGGACAGGGGGGTCAGAGACCCAGTACTTC. Translated: CASSGTGGSETQYF.

In this sample, this clone turned up a few times. This chain connects TRBV6-1 to TRBJ2-1, with 7 bases fitting TRBD2. V shed 2 bases, J shed 7 bases, and the junction held 11 bases outside the gene matches. The CDR3 runs 16 residues. Germline CDR1 and CDR2: MNHNS and SASEGT. The CDR3, as DNA: TGTGCCAGCAGTGAATTCGGGCTAGCGGTTCCAAATGAGCAGTTCTTC. Protein product: CASSEFGLAVPNEQFF.

CDR3 coding DNA: TGTGCCAGCAGCCCCGACCGCGGCGAGCAGTTCTTC. This encodes CASSPDRGEQFF. The chain uses TRBV6-4 and TRBJ2-1; D is unresolved. Trimming took 6 bases from V and 10 from J, leaving 13 bases between them. The CDR3 loop spans 12 amino acids. Germline loops: CDR1 MRHNA, CDR2 SNTAGT.

The genes are TRBV29-1 and TRBJ2-1, with 7 bases that match TRBD2. Looked up from germline, CDR1 is SQVTM and CDR2 is ANQGSEA. With V trimmed by 4 bases and J by 5 bases, 5 bases remained unmatched. The length of the CDR3 is 13 residues. This chain's CDR3 is CSVARGEHNEQFF. CDR3 in DNA: TGCAGCGTTGCCCGGGGGGAACACAATGAGCAGTTCTTC.

V is TRBV2 and J is TRBJ2-7; 8 bases match TRBD2. The CDR3 is 14 amino acids. After removal of 3 bases from V and 1 base from J, the junction contained 2 bases not matched to a gene. Germline CDR1 is SNHLY and CDR2 is FYNNEI. The CDR3 bases are TGTGCCAGCAGTGAGACTAGCGTGTCCTACGAGCAGTACTTC. This codes for CASSETSVSYEQYF. The full variable domain, with the rest looked up from reference TRBV2 and TRBJ2-7, is EPEVTQTPSHQVTQMGQEVILRCVPISNHLYFYWYRQILGQKVEFLVSFYNNEISEKSEIFDDQFSVERPDGSNFTLKIRSTKLEDSAMYFCASSETSVSYEQYFGPGTRLTVT.

The chain carries TRBV4-1 and TRBJ1-2, with 7 bases that match TRBD1. Germline V gives CDR1 MGHRA, CDR2 YSYEKL. The V and J ends lost 4 bases and 8 bases, in that order; junction bases with no gene match: 16. There are 16 residues in the CDR3. The CDR3 spells CASSRTFVDREKGYTF. The CDR3 coding sequence is TGCGCCAGCAGCCGGACCTTTGTAGACAGGGAAAAGGGCTACACCTTC.

DNA of the CDR3: TGTGCCAGCAGTGAATCGACGCTAGCGGGAGGGCGCAATGAGCAGTTCTTC. It is translated as CASSESTLAGGRNEQFF. The rearrangement joins TRBV25-1 to TRBJ2-1, with 12 bases lining up with TRBD2. Trimming at V came to 1 base and at J to 6 bases, leaving 7 bases not matched to a gene. The CDR3 extends over 17 amino acids. CDR1 and CDR2 from the germline V gene are MGHDK and SYGVNS.

This chain connects TRBV25-1 to TRBJ2-5; D is unresolved. Deletions cut 3 bases from V and 9 bases from J, with 11 bases between. The CDR3 extends over 12 amino acids. Per germline, CDR1 MGHDK and CDR2 SYGVNS. The CDR3 protein is CASSDDTPAQYF. Written as DNA, the CDR3 is TGTGCCAGCAGTGATGACACCCCAGCCCAGTACTTC.

The chain carries TRBV7-2 and TRBJ2-1; TRBD2 agrees at 7 bases. CDR1 and CDR2 from the germline V gene are SGHTA and FQGNSA. V trimming: 3 bases; J trimming: 11 bases; junction bases outside the gene matches: 7. The CDR3 is made up of 13 amino acids. The CDR3: CASSLNRDYKQFF. The CDR3 nucleotides read TGTGCCAGCAGCTTGAATCGGGACTATAAGCAGTTCTTC.

V usage is TRBV4-1 and J usage is TRBJ2-7, with unresolved D. Trimming left V 0 bases short and J 6 bases short, with 15 bases between. The CDR3 runs to 15 residues. Per germline, CDR1 MGHRA and CDR2 YSYEKL. The CDR3 region is CASSQDGSTLFEQYF. The CDR3 DNA follows: TGCGCCAGCAGCCAAGACGGATCGACTCTTTTCGAGCAGTACTTC.

The chain employs TRBV3-1 (or the pseudogene TRBV3-2) and TRBJ1-1, with D maybe TRBD1 (5 bases). In germline, CDR1 is LGHDT, CDR2 YNNKEL (reference sequence). With 0 bases removed from V and 1 base from J, the gap between germline ends came to 15 bases. This CDR3 is built from 17 residues. The DNA of the CDR3 is TGTGCCAGCAGCCAAGATTTTCCAGGGTGGGGGAACACTGAAGCTTTCTTT. Amino acids: CASSQDFPGWGNTEAFF.

V and J are TRBV5-1 and TRBJ2-7, with 7 bases identical to TRBD1. Germline V gene data show CDR1 as SGHRS and CDR2 as YFSETQ. J gave up 3 bases and V 4 bases, and 13 bases lay outside the gene matches. CDR3 length: 16 amino acids. The CDR3 nucleotides are TGCGCCAGCAGCCTGCGAACAGGGGCGGCCTTCTACGAGCAGTACTTC. Encoded protein: CASSLRTGAAFYEQYF.

This chain uses TRBV30 with TRBJ1-2; possible D gene TRBD1, 6 bases. This CDR3 comprises 16 residues. V was cut by 3 bases and J by 4 bases, with 21 bases left in between. Germline V CDR1 and CDR2: GTSNPN, SVGIG (reference sequence). CDR3 DNA sequence: TGTGCCTGGAGAGCGGCAGGGGCTGGTTCTTTCTATGGCTACACCTTC. Protein product: CAWRAAGAGSFYGYTF.

Only one count was recorded for this clone. CDR3 sequence (DNA): TGTGCCAGTAGTTTCAGGGGCGCTGCCTACGAGCAGTACTTC. It yields the protein CASSFRGAAYEQYF. The chain combines TRBV19 with TRBJ2-7, with a possible D match to TRBD1 (6 bases). The germline V and J ends were trimmed by 5 bases and 2 bases, with 13 bases remaining between them. In germline, CDR1 is LNHDA, CDR2 SQIVND (reference sequence). The CDR3 runs 14 residues. Complete variable domain (other parts from reference TRBV19 and TRBJ2-7): DGGITQSPKYLFRKEGQNVTLSCEQNLNHDAMYWYRQDPGQGLRLIYYSQIVNDFQKGDIAEGYSVSREKKESFPLTVTSAQKNPTAFYLCASSFRGAAYEQYFGPGTRLTVT.

This rearrangement joins TRBV18 to TRBJ1-2; unclear D gene. This CDR3 has 13 residues. Trimming removed 2 bases at V and 2 bases at J, with 6 bases between. Germline-derived CDR1 and CDR2 are KGHSH and LQKENI. CDR3 residues: CASSPGLNYGYTF. The CDR3 DNA reads TGTGCCAGCTCACCAGGACTGAACTATGGCTACACCTTC.

The rearrangement links TRBV4-2 to TRBJ2-5; D call uncertain. The CDR3 extends over 15 amino acids. CDR1 is LGHNA, CDR2 YNFKEQ, per germline. V was trimmed by 1 base and J by 0 bases, leaving 9 bases between them. The CDR3 reads CASSQGAGDQETQYF. CDR3 bases: TGTGCCAGCAGCCAAGGAGCCGGAGACCAAGAGACCCAGTACTTC.

This chain uses TRBV27 with TRBJ1-1; 7 bases agree with TRBD1. The V gene's germline CDR1 is MNHEY and CDR2 SMNVEV (reference sequence). This CDR3 region has 17 residues. V lost 7 bases to trimming and J lost 1 base; unmatched junction nucleotides: 15. The CDR3 sequence is CASTRGWTGVGNTEAFF. For the CDR3, the DNA is TGTGCCAGCACACGAGGGTGGACAGGCGTCGGGAACACTGAAGCTTTCTTT.

The CDR3, as DNA: TGCAGCGTTGAACAGGGGGTCTATGGCTACACCTTC. Amino acid sequence: CSVEQGVYGYTF. The gene calls are TRBV29-1 and TRBJ1-2; 7 nucleotides match TRBD1. Germline V gene data show CDR1 as SQVTM and CDR2 as ANQGSEA. The CDR3 loop spans 12 amino acids. V was clipped by 2 bases and J by 4 bases; unmatched bases: 1.

The chain combines TRBV19 with TRBJ1-6; 10 bases fit TRBD1. Looked up from germline, CDR1 is LNHDA and CDR2 is SQIVND (reference sequence). This CDR3 spans 15 amino acids. The ends lost 3 bases at V and 7 bases at J; junction bases unmatched: 3. The CDR3 nucleotides read TGTGCCAGTAGTATCGGACAGGGGGTGAATTCACCCCTCCACTTT. It codes for CASSIGQGVNSPLHF.

The gene calls are TRBV7-9 and TRBJ1-4; D is ambiguous. Trimming took off 5 bases at V and 3 bases at J, with 10 bases between the two ends. CDR1 is SEHNR, CDR2 FQNEAQ, per germline (reference sequence). There are 14 residues in the CDR3. This CDR3 reads CASSRDKSNEKLFF. The CDR3 DNA sequence: TGTGCCAGCAGCCGTGACAAGTCTAATGAAAAACTGTTTTTT. Full variable domain (outside the CDR3, taken from reference TRBV7-9 and TRBJ1-4): DTGVSQNPRHKITKRGQNVTFRCDPISEHNRLYWYRQTLGQGPEFLTYFQNEAQLEKSRLLSDRFSAERPKGSFSTLEIQRTEQGDSAMYLCASSRDKSNEKLFFGSGTQLSVL.

The CDR3 nucleotides read TGTGCCAGCACCTTAAGGTGGGGGCCGAGCAGCAATCAGCCCCAGCATTTT. Its translation: CASTLRWGPSSNQPQHF. V is TRBV27 and J is TRBJ1-5, with D possibly matching TRBD1 (6 bases). The CDR3 totals 17 residues. Germline V gene lookup returns CDR1 MNHEY and CDR2 SMNVEV (reference sequence). The V end was cut by 7 bases, the J end by 1 base, with 20 bases between.

This rearrangement joins TRBV19 to TRBJ2-7, with D possibly being TRBD1 (5 bases). This CDR3 has 15 amino acids. V was pared by 3 bases and J by 2 bases, with 14 bases between. CDR1 is LNHDA and CDR2 is SQIVND in the germline V gene (reference sequence). The CDR3 here is CASSISQGSPYEQYF. The CDR3 DNA follows: TGTGCCAGTAGTATTTCTCAGGGATCCCCCTACGAGCAGTACTTC.

The rearrangement uses TRBV19 and TRBJ1-2; D unclear. CDR3 length: 12 residues. Between the trimmed V and J ends, which lost 9 bases and 7 bases, there was a span of 15 bases. Germline values: CDR1 LNHDA, CDR2 SQIVND (reference sequence). In DNA form, the CDR3 reads TGTGCCAGCCGCAGAGGGAGCCTTGGCTACACCTTC. This encodes CASRRGSLGYTF.